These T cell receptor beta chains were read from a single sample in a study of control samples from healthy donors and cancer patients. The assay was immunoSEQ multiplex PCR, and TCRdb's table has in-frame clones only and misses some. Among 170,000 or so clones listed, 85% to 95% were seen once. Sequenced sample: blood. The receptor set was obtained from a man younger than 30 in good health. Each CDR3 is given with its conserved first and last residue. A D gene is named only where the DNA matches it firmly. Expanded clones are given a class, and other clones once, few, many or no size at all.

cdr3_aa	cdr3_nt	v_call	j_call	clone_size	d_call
CASSGVGADTGELFF	TGTGCCAGCAGTGGAGTGGGGGCCGACACCGGGGAGCTGTTTTTT	TRBV2	TRBJ2-2	once	.
CASSISGDRGRQPQHF	TGTGCCAGTAGTATATCAGGGGACAGGGGGCGTCAGCCCCAGCATTTT	TRBV19	TRBJ1-5	.	TRBD1
CSVEGWATRSTDTQYF	TGCAGCGTTGAGGGGTGGGCGACTAGGAGCACAGATACGCAGTATTTT	TRBV29-1	TRBJ2-3	.	.
CASSQDLKAGGRNEQFF	TGTGCCAGCAGCCAAGATCTCAAAGCGGGGGGGCGGAATGAGCAGTTCTTC	TRBV3-1/TRBV3-2	TRBJ2-1	.	TRBD2
CAIGGTLQETQYF	TGTGCCATCGGAGGAACGCTCCAAGAGACCCAGTACTTC	TRBV10-3	TRBJ2-5	once	.
CASSLDSDYGYTF	TGTGCCAGCTCATTGGACAGCGACTATGGCTACACCTTC	TRBV18	TRBJ1-2	.	.
CASSLRGREAYGYTF	TGTGCCAGCAGTCTAAGGGGGCGAGAGGCATATGGCTACACCTTC	TRBV28	TRBJ1-2	.	TRBD1
CASSLASGVAQYF	TGTGCCAGCAGCTTGGCTAGCGGGGTGGCGCAGTATTTT	TRBV7-9	TRBJ2-3	.	TRBD2
CATGDFRGPDTQYF	TGTGCCACCGGGGACTTCAGGGGCCCCGATACGCAGTATTTT	TRBV24-1	TRBJ2-3	.	.
CATRADYNSPLHF	TGTGCCACCCGCGCGGACTATAATTCACCCCTCCACTTT	TRBV6-5	TRBJ1-6	.	.
CASSQDWSSYEQYF	TGTGCCAGCAGCCAAGACTGGAGCTCCTACGAGCAGTACTTC	TRBV3-1/TRBV3-2	TRBJ2-7	.	.
CAISDLYQETQYF	TGTGCCATCAGCGACCTGTACCAAGAGACCCAGTACTTC	TRBV10-3	TRBJ2-5	.	.
CASSRSRGNYGYTF	TGTGCCAGCAGCAGGAGTAGGGGTAACTATGGCTACACCTTC	TRBV7-9	TRBJ1-2	.	.
CASMRASQETQYF	TGTGCCAGCATGAGGGCCTCGCAAGAGACCCAGTACTTC	TRBV2	TRBJ2-5	.	.
CASGQGQNIQYF	TGTGCCAGCGGCCAGGGCCAAAACATTCAGTACTTC	TRBV19	TRBJ2-4	.	.
CASSYSKGELNGYTF	TGTGCCAGCAGTTACTCGAAGGGGGAATTAAATGGCTACACCTTC	TRBV6-5	TRBJ1-2	.	.
CASSLALDEQFF	TGCGCCAGCAGCTTGGCACTGGATGAGCAGTTCTTC	TRBV5-1	TRBJ2-1	.	.
CASSEASGTGVRGYTF	TGTGCCAGCAGTGAAGCTTCCGGGACAGGTGTTAGGGGCTACACCTTC	TRBV27	TRBJ1-2	.	TRBD1
CASSWDSNYGYTF	TGTGCCAGCAGTTGGGACAGCAACTATGGCTACACCTTC	TRBV28	TRBJ1-2	.	TRBD1
CASSVTHLYNSPLHF	TGTGCCAGCAGTGTAACCCATCTCTATAATTCACCCCTCCACTTT	TRBV2	TRBJ1-6	.	.
CASSQKGLLTGDGGYTF	TGCGCCAGCAGCCAAAAAGGACTGCTGACCGGAGATGGGGGCTACACCTTC	TRBV4-1	TRBJ1-2	.	.
CASAGLIAGGPSKNIQYF	TGTGCCAGCGCAGGGCTGATAGCGGGGGGGCCGTCCAAAAACATTCAGTACTTC	TRBV2	TRBJ2-4	.	TRBD2
CASSPLDRGHGYTF	TGCGCCAGCAGTCCCCTTGACAGGGGCCATGGCTACACCTTC	TRBV10-2	TRBJ1-2	.	TRBD1
CASSSNYQGKTNEKLFF	TGTGCCAGCAGTTCTAATTATCAAGGGAAGACTAATGAAAAACTGTTTTTT	TRBV28	TRBJ1-4	once	.
CATSRVPGGSDEQYF	TGTGCCACCAGCAGAGTACCAGGGGGCTCGGACGAGCAGTACTTC	TRBV15	TRBJ2-7	.	TRBD1
CASSLPKGGSSNTIYF	TGTGCCAGCAGCTTACCTAAGGGGGGCAGTAGCAACACCATATATTTT	TRBV7-8	TRBJ1-3	.	.
CACRDRGAQYF	TGTGCCTGCCGGGATCGGGGGGCGCAGTATTTT	TRBV30	TRBJ2-3	.	TRBD2
CASSFHYNRGPEAFF	TGCGCCAGCAGCTTCCATTATAACAGGGGCCCTGAAGCTTTCTTT	TRBV5-1	TRBJ1-1	.	TRBD1
CASGSGGTTYTDTQYF	TGTGCTAGTGGTTCGGGGGGGACAACCTACACAGATACGCAGTATTTT	TRBV12-5	TRBJ2-3	.	TRBD2
CASNREREKLFF	TGCGCCAGCAACAGGGAAAGGGAAAAACTGTTTTTT	TRBV4-1	TRBJ1-4	once	.
CASKNRANTEAFF	TGTGCCAGCAAGAACAGGGCCAACACTGAAGCTTTCTTT	TRBV27	TRBJ1-1	.	.
CASSPGTGGYTF	TGCGCCAGCAGCCCTGGGACGGGGGGCTACACCTTC	TRBV4-1	TRBJ1-2	.	.
CASSQSSVYEQYF	TGTGCCAGCAGCCAAAGTTCAGTCTACGAGCAGTACTTC	TRBV3-1/TRBV3-2	TRBJ2-7	.	.
CASGVGQGAHEQYF	TGTGCTAGTGGGGTGGGACAGGGGGCCCACGAGCAGTACTTC	TRBV12-5	TRBJ2-7	.	TRBD1
CASSQLLSGQPQHF	TGTGCCAGCAGCCAACTCTTGTCAGGACAGCCCCAGCATTTT	TRBV3-1/TRBV3-2	TRBJ1-5	few	.
CASSGRVYEQYF	TGTGCCAGCAGTGGAAGAGTTTACGAGCAGTACTTC	TRBV2	TRBJ2-7	.	.
CAISESRGTYEQYF	TGTGCCATCAGTGAGTCTAGGGGTACCTACGAGCAGTACTTC	TRBV10-3	TRBJ2-7	.	.
CASSSGTWTETQYF	TGCGCCAGCAGCTCGGGGACATGGACAGAGACCCAGTACTTC	TRBV5-1	TRBJ2-5	.	.
CASSPQGRDQPQHF	TGTGCCAGCTCACCCCAGGGGAGGGATCAGCCCCAGCATTTT	TRBV18	TRBJ1-5	.	.
CSVAIQYEQYF	TGCAGCGTTGCCATACAGTACGAGCAGTACTTC	TRBV29-1	TRBJ2-7	once	.
CASSSRMGAGGTGEQYF	TGTGCCAGCAGCTCTCGGATGGGAGCGGGGGGTACTGGCGAGCAGTACTTC	TRBV5-8	TRBJ2-7	.	TRBD2
CASSPSSGPTEAFF	TGTGCCAGCTCACCAAGTTCGGGGCCCACTGAAGCTTTCTTT	TRBV18	TRBJ1-1	.	.
CASISSGGVLGQFF	TGTGCCAGCATAAGTAGCGGGGGGGTGTTAGGGCAGTTCTTC	TRBV6-5	TRBJ2-1	.	TRBD2
CAWSYRGQSSTGELFF	TGTGCCTGGAGTTATCGGGGACAGTCGAGCACCGGGGAGCTGTTTTTT	TRBV30	TRBJ2-2	.	TRBD1
CASSPRNQSPLHF	TGTGCCAGTAGTCCCCGAAACCAGTCACCCCTCCACTTT	TRBV19	TRBJ1-6	.	.
CSERTSGGRGDTQYF	TGCAGCGAAAGGACTAGCGGGGGGCGGGGAGATACGCAGTATTTT	TRBV29-1	TRBJ2-3	.	TRBD2
CASSLDRDTGELFF	TGTGCCAGCAGCTTGGACAGGGACACCGGGGAGCTGTTTTTT	TRBV7-9	TRBJ2-2	.	TRBD1
CASSPAGGLTDTQYF	TGTGCCAGCAGCCCAGCGGGGGGGCTTACAGATACGCAGTATTTT	TRBV13	TRBJ2-3	.	TRBD2
CASSPYRQGGSPLHF	TGTGCCAGCTCACCATACCGACAGGGAGGATCACCCCTCCACTTT	TRBV18	TRBJ1-6	.	TRBD1
CASSVSGDTQYF	TGTGCCAGCAGCGTAAGCGGAGATACGCAGTATTTT	TRBV9	TRBJ2-3	.	.
CASSLSSLGQGDSPLHF	TGCGCCAGCAGCTTGTCCTCCTTGGGACAGGGAGATTCACCCCTCCACTTT	TRBV5-1	TRBJ1-6	.	TRBD1
CASSRDPGLLLDTQYF	TGCGCCAGCAGCCGTGACCCTGGACTACTCCTGGATACGCAGTATTTT	TRBV4-1	TRBJ2-3	few	.
CASTRQGPNTEAFF	TGTGCCAGCACCCGACAGGGGCCGAACACTGAAGCTTTCTTT	TRBV2	TRBJ1-1	.	TRBD1
CASSLGFGEAFF	TGCGCCAGCAGCCTGGGATTTGGTGAAGCTTTCTTT	TRBV5-1	TRBJ1-1	.	.
CASSERRDTEAFF	TGTGCCAGCAGTGAAAGGAGAGACACTGAAGCTTTCTTT	TRBV6-1	TRBJ1-1	.	.